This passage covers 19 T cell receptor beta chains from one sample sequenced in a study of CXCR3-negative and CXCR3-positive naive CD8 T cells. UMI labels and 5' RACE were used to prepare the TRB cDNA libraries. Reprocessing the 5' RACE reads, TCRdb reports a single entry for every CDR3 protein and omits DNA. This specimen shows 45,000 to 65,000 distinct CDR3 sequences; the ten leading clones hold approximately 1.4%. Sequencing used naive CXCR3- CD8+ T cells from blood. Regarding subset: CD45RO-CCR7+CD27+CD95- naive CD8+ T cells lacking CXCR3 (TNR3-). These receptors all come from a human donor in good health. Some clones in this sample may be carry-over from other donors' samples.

CDR3 residues: CSVTPGQRPYTEAFF. The chain carries TRBV29-1 and TRBJ1-1; the D gene TCRdb calls, TRBD1, cannot be checked with no DNA. Per germline, CDR1 SQVTM and CDR2 ANQGSEA. The CDR3 loop spans 15 amino acids.

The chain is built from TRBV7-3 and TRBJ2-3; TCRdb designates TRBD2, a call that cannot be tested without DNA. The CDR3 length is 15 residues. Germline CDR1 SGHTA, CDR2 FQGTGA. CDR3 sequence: CASSRSGALTDTQYF. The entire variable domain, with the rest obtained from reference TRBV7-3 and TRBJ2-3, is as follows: GAGVSQTPSNKVTEKGKYVELRCDPISGHTALYWYRQSLGQGPEFLIYFQGTGAADDSGLPNDRFFAVRPEGSVSTLKIQRTERGDSAVYLCASSRSGALTDTQYFGPGTRLTVL.

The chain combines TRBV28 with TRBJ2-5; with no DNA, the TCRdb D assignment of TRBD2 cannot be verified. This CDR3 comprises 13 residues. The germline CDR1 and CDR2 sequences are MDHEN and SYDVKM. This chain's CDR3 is CASSLEGGETQYF.

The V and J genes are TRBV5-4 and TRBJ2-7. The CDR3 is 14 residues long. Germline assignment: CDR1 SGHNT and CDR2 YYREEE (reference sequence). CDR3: CASSSSIGSYEQYF.

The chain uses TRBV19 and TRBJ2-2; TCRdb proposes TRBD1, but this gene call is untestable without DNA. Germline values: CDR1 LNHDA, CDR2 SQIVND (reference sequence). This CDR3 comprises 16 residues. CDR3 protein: CASSIAETGNTGELFF.

CDR3 protein: CASSRTQGAEQYF. The gene calls are TRBV10-2 and TRBJ2-7; TCRdb's D call of TRBD1 is untestable without DNA. This CDR3 is built from 13 residues. Looked up from germline, CDR1 is WSHSY and CDR2 is SAAADI.

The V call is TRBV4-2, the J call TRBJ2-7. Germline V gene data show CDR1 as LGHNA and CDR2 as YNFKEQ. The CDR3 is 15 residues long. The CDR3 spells CASSHSVSSSYEQYF.

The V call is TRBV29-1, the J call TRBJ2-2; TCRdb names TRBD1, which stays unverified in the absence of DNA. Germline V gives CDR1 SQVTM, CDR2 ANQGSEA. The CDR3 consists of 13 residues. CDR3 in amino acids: CSVVGTNTGELFF.

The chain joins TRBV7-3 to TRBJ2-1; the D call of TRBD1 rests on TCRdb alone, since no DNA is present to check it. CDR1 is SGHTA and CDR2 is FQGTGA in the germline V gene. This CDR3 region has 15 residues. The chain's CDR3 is CASSTTGGSINEQFF.

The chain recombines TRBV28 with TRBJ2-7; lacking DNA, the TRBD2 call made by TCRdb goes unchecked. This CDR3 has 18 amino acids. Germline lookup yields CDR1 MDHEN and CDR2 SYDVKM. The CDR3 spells CASSTPPSSYLSSYEQYF.

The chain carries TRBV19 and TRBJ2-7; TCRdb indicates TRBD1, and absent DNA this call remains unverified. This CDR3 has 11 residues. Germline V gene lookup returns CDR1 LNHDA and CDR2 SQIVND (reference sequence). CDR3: CATEGSYEQYF.

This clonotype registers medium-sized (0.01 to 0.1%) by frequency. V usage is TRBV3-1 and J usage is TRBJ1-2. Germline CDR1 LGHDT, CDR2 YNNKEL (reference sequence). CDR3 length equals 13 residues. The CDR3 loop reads CASSQDRFNGYTF.

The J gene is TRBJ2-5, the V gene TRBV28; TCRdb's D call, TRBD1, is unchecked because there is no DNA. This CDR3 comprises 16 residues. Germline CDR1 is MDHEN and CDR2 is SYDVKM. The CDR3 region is CASSPDRDTGQETQYF. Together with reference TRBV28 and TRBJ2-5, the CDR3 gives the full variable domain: DVKVTQSSRYLVKRTGEKVFLECVQDMDHENMFWYRQDPGLGLRLIYFSYDVKMKEKGDIPEGYSVSREKKERFSLILESASTNQTSMYLCASSPDRDTGQETQYFGPGTRLLVL.

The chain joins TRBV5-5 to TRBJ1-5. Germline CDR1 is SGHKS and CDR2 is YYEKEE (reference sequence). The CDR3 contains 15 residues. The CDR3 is CASSFADLVGQPQHF.

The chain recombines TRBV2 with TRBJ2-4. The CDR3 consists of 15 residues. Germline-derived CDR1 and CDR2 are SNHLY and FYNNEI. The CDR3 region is CASSEGSPIGNIQYF.

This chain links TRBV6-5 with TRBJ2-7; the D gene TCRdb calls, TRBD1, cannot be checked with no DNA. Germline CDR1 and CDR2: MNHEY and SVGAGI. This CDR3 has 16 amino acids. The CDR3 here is CASSYSTGTGLNEQYF.

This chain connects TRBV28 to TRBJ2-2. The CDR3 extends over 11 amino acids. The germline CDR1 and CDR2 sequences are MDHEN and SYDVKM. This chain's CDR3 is CASSLRGELFF.

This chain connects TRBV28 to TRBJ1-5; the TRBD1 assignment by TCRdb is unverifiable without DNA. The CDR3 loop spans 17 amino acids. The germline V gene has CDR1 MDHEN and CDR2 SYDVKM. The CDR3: CASSWGVSSYSNQPQHF.

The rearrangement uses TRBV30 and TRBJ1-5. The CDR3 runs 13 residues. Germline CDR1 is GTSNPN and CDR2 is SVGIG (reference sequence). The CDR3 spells CAWSKYSNQPQHF.